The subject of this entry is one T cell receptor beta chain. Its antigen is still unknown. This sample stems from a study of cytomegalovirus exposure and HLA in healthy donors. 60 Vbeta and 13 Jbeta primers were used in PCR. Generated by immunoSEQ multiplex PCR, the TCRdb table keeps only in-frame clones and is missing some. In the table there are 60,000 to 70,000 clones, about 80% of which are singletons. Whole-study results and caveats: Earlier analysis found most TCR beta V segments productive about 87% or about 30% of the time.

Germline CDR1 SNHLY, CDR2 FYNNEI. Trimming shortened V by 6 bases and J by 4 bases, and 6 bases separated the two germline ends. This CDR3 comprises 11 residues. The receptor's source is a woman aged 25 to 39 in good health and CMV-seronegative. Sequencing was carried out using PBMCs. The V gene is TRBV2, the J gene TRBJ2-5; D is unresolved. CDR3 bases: TGTGCCAGCAGCCCCTCAGAGACCCAGTACTTC. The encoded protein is CASSPSETQYF.